Detailed here is one T cell receptor (beta chain). Its antigen remains unidentified. The data were obtained in a study of T cell repertoires in cytomegalovirus infection. For the study at large: Public TCR beta signatures marked donors with CMV infection and the matching HLA. General study findings and limits: In two of eight donors, the top clonotype was HLA-C-restricted CMV-specific.

This CDR3 has 15 amino acids. The germline CDR1 and CDR2 sequences are LNHDA and SQIVND (reference sequence). The junction had 5 bases not matched to a gene; V was cut back by 5 bases and J by 5 bases. Each CDR3 protein gets one entry after TCRdb re-called the reads with MiXCR. The profile shows about 89,000 distinct CDR3 sequences, roughly 29% of them singletons. The sample here was CD8+ T cells from cultured PBMCs, taken from culture after CMV antigen stimulation. The clonotype comes from a human donor in good health (CMV status not recorded). Some clones in this sample may be carry-over from other donors' samples. The rearrangement joins TRBV19 to TRBJ1-4; 10 positions match TRBD1. The CDR3 coding sequence is TGTGCCAGTAGTTCAATGGGACAGGGGAATGAAAAACTGTTTTTT. As protein: CASSSMGQGNEKLFF.